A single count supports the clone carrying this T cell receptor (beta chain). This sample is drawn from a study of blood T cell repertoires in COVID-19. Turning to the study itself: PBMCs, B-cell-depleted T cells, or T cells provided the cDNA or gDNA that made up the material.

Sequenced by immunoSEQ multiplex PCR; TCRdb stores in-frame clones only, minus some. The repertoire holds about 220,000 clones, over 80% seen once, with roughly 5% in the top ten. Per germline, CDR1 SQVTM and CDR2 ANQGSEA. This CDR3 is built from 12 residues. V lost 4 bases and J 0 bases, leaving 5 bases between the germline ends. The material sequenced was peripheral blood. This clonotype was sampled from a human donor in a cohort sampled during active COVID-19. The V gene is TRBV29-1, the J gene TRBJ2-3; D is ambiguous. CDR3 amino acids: CSVARSTDTQYF. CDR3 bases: TGCAGCGTTGCACGGAGCACAGATACGCAGTATTTT.